This T cell receptor (beta chain) comes out of a study of OX40 agonist ivuxolimab in advanced cancers. Study-wide context: Allowance was made for prior anti-PD-1, anti-PD-L1 or anti-CTLA-4 therapy, and 35% to 40% had some. Findings of the study overall: The antigens recognized by the expanded peripheral T cells, that is their antigen specificity, were not determined. Expanded clones tended on average to be more numerous among CD8+ T cells than CD4+. Certain nonresponders additionally had low normalized T-cell clonal expansion.

Data came from immunoSEQ multiplex PCR; TCRdb stores just in-frame clones and leaves some out. The sample contains 77,000 or so clones, around 85% of which appear only once. In regard to this clone: Its specificity is not known.

The source material was CD4+ or CD8+ T cells sorted from blood, sampled in a trial of the OX40 agonist ivuxolimab. The TCR sequence derives from an adult with an advanced solid tumor such as melanoma, head and neck, liver or kidney cancer.

The CDR3 nucleotides read TGTGCCAGCAGTCGGACCCTCGGCCAGCCCCAGCATTTT. Protein sequence: CASSRTLGQPQHF. This rearrangement joins TRBV27 to TRBJ1-5, with no clear D. CDR1 MNHEY and CDR2 SMNVEV come from the germline V gene (reference sequence). V lost 5 bases and J lost 7, with 12 bases in between. This CDR3 comprises 13 residues.